The clone carrying this T cell receptor beta chain was picked up a small number of times. Generated by immunoSEQ multiplex PCR, the TCRdb table keeps only in-frame clones and is missing some. The table has about 61,000 clones, 86% seen once; the top ten hold more than 14%. The sample comes from a study of blood T cell repertoires in COVID-19. CDR3 length: 13 amino acids. Germline-derived CDR1 and CDR2 are MNHEY and SVGEGT. V was shortened by 3 bases and J by 3 bases, with 9 bases between the two germline ends. Sequenced: peripheral blood. This receptor was identified in a human donor in a cohort sampled during active COVID-19. The J gene is TRBJ2-7, the V gene TRBV6-2 or TRBV6-3, with a weak D call TRBD1 (6 bases). The CDR3 loop is CASSYWGLYEQYF. The CDR3 region has the DNA TGTGCCAGCAGTTATTGGGGGCTCTACGAGCAGTACTTC.